This T cell receptor (beta chain) came from a study of shared clonotypes between healthy human individuals (dated by TCRdb to about 2020). Looking at the study overall: The cohort included three men and a couple of women between 18 and 49 years of age. For each donor, CD4 naive and CD4 memory were each run on three plates, CD8 naive on two plates, and CD8 memory on one plate. To estimate repertoire size and how much clonotypes are shared between individuals, the study performed deep sequencing of blood TCR repertoires from roughly five healthy adults. To increase sequencing depth and limit assay-specific biases, different laboratories used diverse techniques to prepare libraries and sequence TCR repertoires. Each donor's leukapheresis produced roughly between roughly 0.9 and 9 billion PBMCs. Overall study results and their limits: Sampling was restricted to blood, and TCR repertoires in tissue are likely to differ from TCR repertoires in blood. The small number of donors limited the genetic and exposure-history diversity represented. Clonotypes shared by all four sorted-subset donors showed higher generation probabilities than non-shared clonotypes. Incomplete sequencing was indicated by rarefaction of sorted-subset datasets, despite the large sequencing depth. Pairwise subsampling led to the expectation that sequencing depth would affect the degree of clonotype sharing among donors. Larger estimated clonotype richness was generally found for naive subsets than for memory subsets. When several donors were compared, the shared fraction of clonotypes was about 5% for naive CD4, over 3% for naive CD8, 2.3% for memory CD4, and 0.4% for memory CD8.

On this clone itself: Its antigen is currently not known. The record has no base qualities; no much larger clone is one base away.

TCR CDR3 regions were amplified from genomic DNA by multiplex PCR using the deep immunoSEQ assay. Genomic DNA extracted from each cell subset was distributed evenly over all wells of several immunoSEQ 96-well plates, and each plate served as one replicate. Each replicate PCR for sorted subsets received around 0.2 ug genomic DNA, equal to roughly 30,000 T cell genomes. Purified libraries were quantified with a Qubit 3.0 fluorometer, sized on a Bioanalyzer 2100, and re-quantified with the KAPA Library Quantification kit. A separate single-read 150-cycle Illumina NextSeq 550 flow cell was used to sequence each immunoSEQ 96-well plate. Processing in the source paper ran as follows. The immunoSEQ output contained only junctional sequences without quality scores, so filtering could not match that applied to full-length reads. Sequences were annotated with PyIR, a Python wrapper for IgBLAST v1.9, and V/J genes and CDR3 were assigned using IMGT germline references. Reads with weak V/J assignments (E-value above 1e-6), missing CDR3, stop codons, out-of-frame junctions, or ambiguous translated residues were removed. A V3J clonotype was defined by an identical inferred V gene, J gene, and CDR3 amino acid sequence. To compute the percentage overlap between repertoires, the number of shared unique clonotypes was divided by the size of the smaller repertoire. Three approaches were used to assess repertoire richness: RTK rarefaction, the Chao1 estimator, and Recon v2.1 estimates of unobserved clonotypes. Generation probabilities were computed with OLGA for all TCRbeta clonotypes obtained by the gDNA method from four donors. This is the immuneACCESS table as TCRdb keeps it, with only in-frame sequences that have V and J called. A part of the clones is gone; compared with another copy, unresolved V genes explain less than half, and the rest is unexplained. That table furnishes V, J and clone size, whereas the DNA furnished D and trimming. This sample gives approximately 2.3 million clones in total; approximately 93% of them show up just once. The top ten hold about 0.37% of the sample.

CDR1 is given as SGHRS and CDR2 as YFSETQ, both from the germline V gene. V is cut back by 4 bases and J by 0 bases, with 6 bases in the junction unmatched. Spanning cysteine to phenylalanine, the CDR3 consists of 16 amino acids. The read is trimmed to its CDR3 DNA, 48 bases read in frame from base 1. Healthy HIV-negative adults with no recently reported acute infections or vaccinations were included as donors. Every donor was a Caucasian adult living in Nashville, Tennessee, USA. CD4+ T cells were enriched by magnetic negative selection; naive cells were then positively selected on CD45RA, and the negative fraction formed the memory subset. Blood was obtained by leukapheresis, after which PBMCs were separated by Ficoll-Histopaque density gradient centrifugation and cryopreserved in liquid nitrogen vapor phase. Analytical flow cytometry was used to check the purity and quantity of each magnetically sorted T cell population. Genomic DNA was isolated from each sorted fraction and quantified by UV absorbance on a Nanodrop 2000c.

Material: naive CD4+ T cells from PBMCs. Per the publication, the cell subset or site label means: CD45RA+ positively selected. Recombination linked TRBV5-1 to TRBJ1-4, with 7 bases aligning to TRBD1. This TCR was sampled from a man aged 18 to 29 in good health. Some clones in this sample may be carry-over from other donors' samples. The CDR3 corresponds to CASSPGTVATNEKLFF. The nucleotides read TGCGCCAGCAGCCCTGGGACAGTTGCAACTAATGAAAAACTGTTTTTT.